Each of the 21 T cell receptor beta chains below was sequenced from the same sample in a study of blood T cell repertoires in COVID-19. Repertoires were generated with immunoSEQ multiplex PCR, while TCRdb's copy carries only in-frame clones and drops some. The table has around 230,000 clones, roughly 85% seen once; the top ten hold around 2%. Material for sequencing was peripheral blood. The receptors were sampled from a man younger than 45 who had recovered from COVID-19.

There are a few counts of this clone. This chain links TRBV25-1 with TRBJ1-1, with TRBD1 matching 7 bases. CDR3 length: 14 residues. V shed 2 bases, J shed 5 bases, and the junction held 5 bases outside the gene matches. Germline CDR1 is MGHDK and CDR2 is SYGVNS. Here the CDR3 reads CASSELTTGTEAFF. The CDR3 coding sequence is TGTGCCAGCAGTGAACTTACGACAGGGACTGAAGCTTTCTTT.

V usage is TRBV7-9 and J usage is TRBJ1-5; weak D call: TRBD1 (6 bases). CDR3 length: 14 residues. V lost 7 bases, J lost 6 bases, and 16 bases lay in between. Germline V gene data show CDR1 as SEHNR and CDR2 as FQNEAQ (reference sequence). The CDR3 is CASNSAGDGQPQHF. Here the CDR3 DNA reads TGTGCCAGCAACTCGGCAGGGGATGGTCAGCCCCAGCATTTT.

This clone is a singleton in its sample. The CDR3 sequence: CASSLVPGVDEQYF. In nucleotides, the CDR3 is TGTGCCAGCAGCTTAGTTCCAGGGGTCGACGAGCAGTACTTC. The chain joins TRBV7-2 to TRBJ2-7; weak D call: TRBD1 (6 bases). V was clipped by 1 base and J by 5 bases, with 12 bases between them. Germline CDR1 is SGHTA and CDR2 is FQGNSA. The CDR3 has 14 amino acids. Together with reference TRBV7-2 and TRBJ2-7, the CDR3 gives the full variable domain: GAGVSQSPSNKVTEKGKDVELRCDPISGHTALYWYRQSLGQGLEFLIYFQGNSAPDKSGLPSDRFSAERTGGSVSTLTIQRTQQEDSAVYLCASSLVPGVDEQYFGPGTRLTVT.

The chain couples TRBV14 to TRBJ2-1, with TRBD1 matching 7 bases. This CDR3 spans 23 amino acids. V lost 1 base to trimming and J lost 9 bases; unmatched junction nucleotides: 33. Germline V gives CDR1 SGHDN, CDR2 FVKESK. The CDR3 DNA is TGTGCCAGCAGCCAAGTTGTTTTTTGGCCGGGGACAGCAATAGGGACCGGCCCCGGTGAGCAGTTCTTC. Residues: CASSQVVFWPGTAIGTGPGEQFF. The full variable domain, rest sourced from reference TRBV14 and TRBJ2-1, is EAGVTQFPSHSVIEKGQTVTLRCDPISGHDNLYWYRRVMGKEIKFLLHFVKESKQDESGMPNNRFLAERTGGTYSTLKVQPAELEDSGVYFCASSQVVFWPGTAIGTGPGEQFFGPGTRLTVL.

CDR3 sequence reads: CASSLQSPGGYYGYTF. In DNA, the CDR3 is TGCGCCAGCAGCTTGCAGTCGCCAGGGGGTTACTATGGCTACACCTTC. The chain uses TRBV5-1 and TRBJ1-2; TRBD1 matches at 7 bases. Germline-derived CDR1 and CDR2 are SGHRS and YFSETQ. CDR3 length equals 16 residues. Trimming removed 1 base from V and 3 bases from J; junction bases left unmatched: 9.

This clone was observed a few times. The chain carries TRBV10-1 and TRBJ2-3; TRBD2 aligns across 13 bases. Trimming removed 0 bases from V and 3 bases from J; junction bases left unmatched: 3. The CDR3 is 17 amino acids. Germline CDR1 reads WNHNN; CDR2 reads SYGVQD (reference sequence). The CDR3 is CASSESTSGGLTDTQYF. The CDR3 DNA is TGCGCCAGCAGTGAGTCGACTAGCGGGGGGTTGACAGATACGCAGTATTTT.

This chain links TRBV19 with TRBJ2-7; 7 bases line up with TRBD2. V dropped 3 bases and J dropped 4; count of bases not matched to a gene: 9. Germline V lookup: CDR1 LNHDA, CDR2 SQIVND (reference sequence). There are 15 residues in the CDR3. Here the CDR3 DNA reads TGTGCCAGTAGTATTTTGGGGGACGGGAGGTACGAGCAGTACTTC. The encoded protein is CASSILGDGRYEQYF.

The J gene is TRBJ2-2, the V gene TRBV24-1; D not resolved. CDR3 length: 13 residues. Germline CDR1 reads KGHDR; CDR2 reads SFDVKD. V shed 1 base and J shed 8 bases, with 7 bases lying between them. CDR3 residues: CATSDLFRGELFF. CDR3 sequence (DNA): TGTGCCACCAGTGATTTATTTCGTGGGGAGCTGTTTTTT.

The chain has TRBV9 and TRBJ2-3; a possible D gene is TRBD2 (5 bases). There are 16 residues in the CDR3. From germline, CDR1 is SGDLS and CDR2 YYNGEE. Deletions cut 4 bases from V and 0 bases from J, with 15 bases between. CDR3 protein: CASSPRLSPSTDTQYF. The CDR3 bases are TGTGCCAGCAGCCCACGACTATCCCCTAGCACAGATACGCAGTATTTT.

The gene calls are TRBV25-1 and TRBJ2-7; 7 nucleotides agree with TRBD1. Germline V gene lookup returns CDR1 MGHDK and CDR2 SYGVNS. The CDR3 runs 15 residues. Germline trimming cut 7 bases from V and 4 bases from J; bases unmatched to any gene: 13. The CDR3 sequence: CASIITRDRSYEQYF. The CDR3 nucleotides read TGTGCCAGCATCATCACCCGGGACAGATCGTACGAGCAGTACTTC.

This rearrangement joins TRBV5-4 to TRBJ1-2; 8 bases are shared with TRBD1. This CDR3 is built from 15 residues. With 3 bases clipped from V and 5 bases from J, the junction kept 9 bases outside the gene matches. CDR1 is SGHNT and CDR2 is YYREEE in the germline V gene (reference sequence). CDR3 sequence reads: CASSSFEQGVYGYTF. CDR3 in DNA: TGTGCCAGCAGCTCGTTTGAACAGGGGGTATATGGCTACACCTTC. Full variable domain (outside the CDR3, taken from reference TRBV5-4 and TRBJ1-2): ETGVTQSPTHLIKTRGQQVTLRCSSQSGHNTVSWYQQALGQGPQFIFQYYREEENGRGNFPPRFSGLQFPNYSSELNVNALELDDSALYLCASSSFEQGVYGYTFGSGTRLTVV.

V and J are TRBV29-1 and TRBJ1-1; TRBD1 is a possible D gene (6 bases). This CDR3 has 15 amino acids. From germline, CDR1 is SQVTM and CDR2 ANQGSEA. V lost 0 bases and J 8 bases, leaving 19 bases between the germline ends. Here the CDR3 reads CSVEDRGRGGREAFF. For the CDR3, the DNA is TGCAGCGTTGAAGATCGCGGGCGAGGGGGTAGAGAAGCTTTCTTT.

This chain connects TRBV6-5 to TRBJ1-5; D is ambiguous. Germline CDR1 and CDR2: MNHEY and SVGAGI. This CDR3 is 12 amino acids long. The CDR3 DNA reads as TGTGCAACCGGGAGGCGCAATCAGCCCCAGCATTTT. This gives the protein CATGRRNQPQHF.

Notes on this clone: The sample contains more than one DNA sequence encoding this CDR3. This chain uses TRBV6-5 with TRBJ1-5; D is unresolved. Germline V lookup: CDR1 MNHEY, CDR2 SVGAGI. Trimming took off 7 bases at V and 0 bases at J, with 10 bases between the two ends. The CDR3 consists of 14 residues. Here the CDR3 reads CASNPTGSNQPQHF. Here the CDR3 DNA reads TGTGCCAGCAATCCGACGGGTAGCAATCAGCCCCAGCATTTT.

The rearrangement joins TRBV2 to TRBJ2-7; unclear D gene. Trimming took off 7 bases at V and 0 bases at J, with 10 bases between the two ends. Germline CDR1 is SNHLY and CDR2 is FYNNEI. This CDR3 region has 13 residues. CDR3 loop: CASTMADSYEQYF. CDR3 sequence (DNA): TGTGCCAGCACGATGGCAGACTCCTACGAGCAGTACTTC.

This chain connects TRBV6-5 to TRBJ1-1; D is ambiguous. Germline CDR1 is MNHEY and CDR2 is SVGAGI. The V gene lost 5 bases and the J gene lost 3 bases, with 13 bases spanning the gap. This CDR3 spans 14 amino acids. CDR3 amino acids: CASSPYAVDTEAFF. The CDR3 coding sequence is TGTGCCAGCAGTCCCTACGCCGTAGACACTGAAGCTTTCTTT.

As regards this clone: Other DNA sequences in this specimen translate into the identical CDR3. CDR3 DNA: TGTGCCAGCAGCTTAGTCGGGGGTCAAGAGACCCAGTACTTC. Residues: CASSLVGGQETQYF. The chain uses TRBV7-2 and TRBJ2-5; D may be TRBD2 (6 bases). The V end was cut by 1 base, the J end by 2 bases, with 8 bases between. CDR3 size: 14 residues. Per germline, CDR1 SGHTA and CDR2 FQGNSA.

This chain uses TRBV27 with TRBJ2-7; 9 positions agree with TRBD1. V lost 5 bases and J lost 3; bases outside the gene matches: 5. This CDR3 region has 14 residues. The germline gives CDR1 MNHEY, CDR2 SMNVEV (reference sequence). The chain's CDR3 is CASSTGTGNYEQYF. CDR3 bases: TGTGCCAGCAGTACCGGGACAGGGAACTACGAGCAGTACTTC.

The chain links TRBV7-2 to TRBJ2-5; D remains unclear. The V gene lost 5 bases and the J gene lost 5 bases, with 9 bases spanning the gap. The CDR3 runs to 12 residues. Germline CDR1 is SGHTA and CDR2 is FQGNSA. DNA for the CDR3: TGTGCCAGCAGCGCCTCCAGGGAGACCCAGTACTTC. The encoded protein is CASSASRETQYF.

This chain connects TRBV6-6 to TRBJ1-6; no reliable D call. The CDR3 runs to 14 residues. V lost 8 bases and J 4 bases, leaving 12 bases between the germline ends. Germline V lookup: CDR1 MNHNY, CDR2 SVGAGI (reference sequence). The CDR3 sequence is CASGKGGYNSPLHF. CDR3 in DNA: TGTGCCAGCGGGAAGGGAGGTTATAATTCACCCCTCCACTTT.

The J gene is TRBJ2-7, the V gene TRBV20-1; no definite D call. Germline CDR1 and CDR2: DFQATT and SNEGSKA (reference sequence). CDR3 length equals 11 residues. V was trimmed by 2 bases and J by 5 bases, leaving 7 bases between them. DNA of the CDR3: TGCAGTGCTAGACCTTATAACGAGCAGTACTTC. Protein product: CSARPYNEQYF.